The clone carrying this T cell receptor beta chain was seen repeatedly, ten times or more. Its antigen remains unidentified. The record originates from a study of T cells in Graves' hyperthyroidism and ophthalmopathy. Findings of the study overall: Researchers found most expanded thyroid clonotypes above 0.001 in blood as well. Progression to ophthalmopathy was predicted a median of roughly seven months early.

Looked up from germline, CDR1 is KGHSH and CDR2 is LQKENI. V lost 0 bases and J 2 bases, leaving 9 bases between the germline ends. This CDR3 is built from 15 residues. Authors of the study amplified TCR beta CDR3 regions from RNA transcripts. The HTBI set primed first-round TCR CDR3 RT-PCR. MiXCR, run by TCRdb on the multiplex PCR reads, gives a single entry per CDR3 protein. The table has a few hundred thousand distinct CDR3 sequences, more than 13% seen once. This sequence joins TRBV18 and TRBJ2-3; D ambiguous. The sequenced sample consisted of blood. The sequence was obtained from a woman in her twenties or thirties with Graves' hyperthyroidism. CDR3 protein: CASSPPYGYTDTQYF. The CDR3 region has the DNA TGTGCCAGCTCACCACCGTACGGATACACAGATACGCAGTATTTT. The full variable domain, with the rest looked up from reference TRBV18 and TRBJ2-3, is NAGVMQNPRHLVRRRGQEARLRCSPMKGHSHVYWYRQLPEEGLKFMVYLQKENIIDESGMPKERFSAEFPKEGPSILRIQQVVRGDSAAYFCASSPPYGYTDTQYFGPGTRLTVL.